These 21 T cell receptor beta chains originate from one sample sequenced in a study of response to subunit inactivated influenza vaccine (dated by TCRdb to 2017 to 2018). The library relied on RT-PCR. Data came from an Illumina HiSeq 2500. The public reads were reanalyzed by TCRdb: fastp trimming at Q25, MiXCR alignment, in-frame beta chains only. CDR3 protein sequences are deduplicated, and each keeps its most common genes and DNA. The sample table holds about 700,000 distinct CDR3 sequences, of which roughly 15% were seen once. Together, the top ten hold 6.5% to 8% of the sample. The material was PBMCs from blood, obtained less than 15 days before vaccination. All receptors derive from a man over 45 who received an inactivated influenza vaccine. Donor details come from another sample of the same person, matched by shared clones.

This clonotype was seen more than once but under ten times. V gene TRBV7-8 combines with J gene TRBJ2-7; 8 bases align to TRBD1. The CDR3 totals 15 residues. CDR1 SGHVS and CDR2 FQNEAQ come from the germline V gene. The trim removed 5 bases at V and 1 base at J, leaving 7 bases unmatched. CDR3 in amino acids: CASSMAGTGSYEQYF. In DNA form, the CDR3 reads TGTGCCAGCAGCATGGCCGGGACAGGATCCTACGAGCAGTACTTC.

This clonotype was counted a few times. The chain joins TRBV4-3 to TRBJ2-6; 8 nucleotides agree with TRBD1. J was trimmed by 4 bases and V by 1 base; bases with no gene match: 12. Per germline, CDR1 LGHNA and CDR2 YSLEER. The CDR3 has 19 amino acids. The chain's CDR3 is CASSQGFERTGPGANVLTF. CDR3 nucleotide sequence: TGCGCCAGCAGCCAAGGGTTCGAGAGGACAGGGCCCGGGGCCAACGTCCTGACTTTC.

The chain has TRBV11-2 and TRBJ2-1, with 11 bases matching TRBD2. After removal of 5 bases from V and 4 bases from J, the junction contained 13 bases not matched to a gene. Per the germline V gene, CDR1 is SGHAT and CDR2 is FQNNGV. The CDR3 covers 18 residues. The CDR3 DNA follows: TGTGCCAGCAGCGGCCTAGCGGGAGGAGGGAAAGCATACAATGAGCAGTTCTTC. Translated: CASSGLAGGGKAYNEQFF.

The CDR3 reads CASSTGTGTEQFF. The CDR3 DNA follows: TGTGCCAGCAGCACCGGGACAGGGACGGAGCAGTTCTTC. The rearrangement uses TRBV28 and TRBJ2-1; 9 nucleotides align to TRBD1. There are 13 residues in the CDR3. Germline lookup yields CDR1 MDHEN and CDR2 SYDVKM. After removal of 6 bases from V and 10 bases from J, the junction contained 7 bases not matched to a gene.

This clonotype was seen a few times. This chain uses TRBV7-2 with TRBJ2-2; 7 bases line up with TRBD1. Trimming removed 5 bases from V and 6 bases from J; junction bases left unmatched: 6. The CDR3 runs to 14 residues. The germline V gene encodes CDR1 SGHTA and CDR2 FQGNSA. The CDR3 DNA reads TGTGCCAGCAGCCGGGACAGACATTCCGGGGAGCTGTTTTTT. It specifies CASSRDRHSGELFF.

This clonotype has at least ten counts. V usage is TRBV6-6 and J usage is TRBJ2-3, with unresolved D. Per the germline V gene, CDR1 is MNHNY and CDR2 is SVGAGI (reference sequence). This CDR3 comprises 13 residues. V lost 2 bases and J lost 3, with 6 bases in between. The CDR3 coding sequence is TGTGCCAGCAGTTACCCGGAAACAGATACGCAGTATTTT. Amino acid sequence: CASSYPETDTQYF.

V is TRBV12-3 or TRBV12-4 and J is TRBJ2-7; D gene unclear. Trimming took off 3 bases at V and 3 bases at J, with 9 bases between the two ends. The CDR3 consists of 13 residues. Here the CDR3 reads CASSFGNVYEQYF. CDR3 sequence (DNA): TGTGCCAGCAGTTTCGGCAACGTCTACGAGCAGTACTTC.

The chain is built from TRBV20-1 and TRBJ2-5; 10 nucleotides agree with TRBD2. CDR3 length equals 15 residues. After removal of 0 bases from V and 5 bases from J, the junction contained 6 bases not matched to a gene. Germline assignment: CDR1 DFQATT and CDR2 SNEGSKA (reference sequence). The CDR3 protein is CSARESSGGMETQYF. CDR3 in DNA: TGCAGTGCTAGAGAGTCTAGCGGGGGAATGGAGACCCAGTACTTC.

The rearrangement uses TRBV18 and TRBJ2-7; 11 bases agree with TRBD1. Germline trimming cut 3 bases from V and 3 bases from J; bases unmatched to any gene: 4. This CDR3 spans 15 amino acids. CDR1 and CDR2 (germline): KGHSH, LQKENI. CDR3 residues: CASSPTGQGGYEQYF. In DNA, the CDR3 is TGTGCCAGCTCACCGACGGGACAGGGGGGCTACGAGCAGTACTTC.

The chain employs TRBV5-1 and TRBJ2-3; the D gene is possibly TRBD2 (6 bases). CDR3 length: 15 residues. Germline CDR1 and CDR2: SGHRS and YFSETQ. V lost 4 bases to trimming and J lost 7 bases, with 19 bases between them. CDR3 DNA: TGCGCCAGCAGCCCCTCCCGGGGCGGGATGCATACGCAGTATTTT. It encodes CASSPSRGGMHTQYF.

This clonotype was detected a few times. The genes are TRBV21-1 and TRBJ2-5; no DNA check was done on the table's D call, TRBD2. TRBV21-1 has pseudogene status. This CDR3 region has 15 residues. The DNA for the CDR3 is TGTGCCAGCAGCGGCAAGGGCCTACTCGGCGAGACCCAGTACTTC. Translated, it gives CASSGKGLLGETQYF.

There are a few counts of this clonotype. The rearrangement joins TRBV3-1 to TRBJ2-1; 7 bases map to TRBD2. CDR1 is LGHDT and CDR2 is YNNKEL in the germline V gene (reference sequence). V lost 4 bases to trimming and J lost 7 bases; unmatched junction nucleotides: 10. The CDR3 sequence is 15 residues long. DNA for the CDR3: TGTGCCAGCAGCCGCACTAGCGATGGGATAAATGAGCAGTTCTTC. It is translated as CASSRTSDGINEQFF.

This chain connects TRBV10-3 to TRBJ1-2, with unresolved D. Germline V CDR1 and CDR2: ENHRY, SYGVKD. The germline V and J ends were trimmed by 4 bases and 7 bases, with 7 bases remaining between them. The length of the CDR3 is 11 residues. The CDR3 DNA sequence: TGTGCCATCAGTGCGGACTCTGGCTACACCTTC. This sequence encodes CAISADSGYTF.

This rearrangement joins TRBV11-2 to TRBJ2-1; TRBD2 is a possible D gene (6 bases). With 0 bases removed from V and 9 bases from J, the gap between germline ends came to 12 bases. Germline V gives CDR1 SGHAT, CDR2 FQNNGV. The CDR3 totals 14 residues. CDR3 DNA sequence: TGTGCCAGCAGCTTAGAAGGAGGGGTTGGTGAGCAGTTCTTC. Protein product: CASSLEGGVGEQFF.

The gene calls are TRBV19 and TRBJ2-3, with 10 bases lining up with TRBD1. Germline trimming cut 5 bases from V and 3 bases from J; bases unmatched to any gene: 5. The CDR3 consists of 15 residues. Germline CDR1 LNHDA, CDR2 SQIVND (reference sequence). The CDR3 protein is CASSVDRGRTDTQYF. CDR3 nucleotide sequence: TGTGCCAGTAGTGTCGACAGGGGGCGAACAGATACGCAGTATTTT.

This clonotype was seen more than once but under ten times. This chain connects TRBV10-3 to TRBJ1-6; 11 bases line up with TRBD1. This CDR3 contains 14 residues. Trimming took 6 bases from V and 7 from J; bases not matched to a gene: 2. Germline CDR1 is ENHRY and CDR2 is SYGVKD. This CDR3 is CAIRGQGANSPLHF. The DNA of the CDR3 is TGTGCCATCAGAGGACAGGGGGCAAATTCACCCCTCCACTTT.

This clonotype has more than one count but fewer than ten. The rearrangement uses TRBV20-1 and TRBJ1-1, with D tentatively TRBD1 (5 bases). The CDR3 has 14 amino acids. V was clipped by 2 bases and J by 5 bases, with 15 bases between them. CDR1 is DFQATT and CDR2 is SNEGSKA in the germline V gene (reference sequence). CDR3 nucleotides: TGCAGTGCTAGACGGTTTGAGGGGAGGACTGAAGCTTTCTTT. Translating gives CSARRFEGRTEAFF.

This clonotype has a handful of counts. The gene calls are TRBV6-2 or TRBV6-3 and TRBJ2-2; no clear D. V lost 2 bases and J 6 bases, leaving 10 bases between the germline ends. Looked up from germline, CDR1 is MNHEY and CDR2 is SVGEGT. The CDR3 is 14 residues long. The CDR3 region is CASSYTESPGELFF. In DNA form, the CDR3 reads TGTGCCAGCAGTTACACCGAGTCTCCCGGGGAGCTGTTTTTT.

This clonotype has only a few counts. The chain uses TRBV7-9 and TRBJ2-2; D not resolved. Between the trimmed V and J ends, which lost 9 bases and 2 bases, there was a span of 4 bases. CDR1 is SEHNR and CDR2 is FQNEAQ in the germline V gene (reference sequence). The CDR3 spans 11 residues. The chain's CDR3 is CASVNTGELFF. The DNA for the CDR3 is TGTGCCAGTGTTAACACCGGGGAGCTGTTTTTT.

This clonotype was observed at least ten times. The gene calls are TRBV6-2 or TRBV6-3 and TRBJ2-1; tentatively, D is TRBD1 or TRBD2 (6 bases each). V was cut by 5 bases and J by 4 bases, with 21 bases left in between. Germline CDR1 reads MNHEY; CDR2 reads SVGEGT. There are 17 residues in the CDR3. The DNA of the CDR3 is TGTGCCAGCAGTATAATAGGGGGAGGCCGATTATACAATGAGCAGTTCTTC. This gives the protein CASSIIGGGRLYNEQFF.

This clonotype was counted a few times. The chain couples TRBV3-1 to TRBJ2-7, with 13 nucleotides matching TRBD2. Germline CDR1 is LGHDT and CDR2 is YNNKEL (reference sequence). This CDR3 spans 15 amino acids. J was trimmed by 1 base and V by 6 bases; bases with no gene match: 3. The CDR3 DNA sequence: TGTGCCAGCAGGCCGGGACTAGCGGGGTCCTACGAGCAGTACTTC. It specifies CASRPGLAGSYEQYF.